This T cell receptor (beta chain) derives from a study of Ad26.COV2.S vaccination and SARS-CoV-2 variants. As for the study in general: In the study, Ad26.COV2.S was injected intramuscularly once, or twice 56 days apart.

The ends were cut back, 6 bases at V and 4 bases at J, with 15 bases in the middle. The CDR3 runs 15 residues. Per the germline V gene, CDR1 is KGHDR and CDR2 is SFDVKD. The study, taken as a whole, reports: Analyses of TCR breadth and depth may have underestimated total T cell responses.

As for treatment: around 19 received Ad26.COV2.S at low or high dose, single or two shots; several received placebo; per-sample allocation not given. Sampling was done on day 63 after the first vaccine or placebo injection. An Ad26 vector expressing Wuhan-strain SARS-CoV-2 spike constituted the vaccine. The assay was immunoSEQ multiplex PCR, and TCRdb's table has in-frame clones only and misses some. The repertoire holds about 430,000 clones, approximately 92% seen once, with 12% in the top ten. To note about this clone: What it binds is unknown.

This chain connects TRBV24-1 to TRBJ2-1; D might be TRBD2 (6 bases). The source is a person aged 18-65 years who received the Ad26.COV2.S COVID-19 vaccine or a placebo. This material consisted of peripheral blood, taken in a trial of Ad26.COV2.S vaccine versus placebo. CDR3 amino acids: CATSLSAGWYNEQFF. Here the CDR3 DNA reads TGTGCCACCAGTTTGTCTGCGGGATGGTACAATGAGCAGTTCTTC.